A selection of T cell receptor beta chains follows, all from one sample in a study of blood T cell repertoires in COVID-19. The repertoire was sequenced with immunoSEQ multiplex PCR; TCRdb's copy has only in-frame clones and lacks some. The data hold approximately 200,000 clones, with 84% observed a single time. Sequencing was done on a sample of peripheral blood. The receptors derive from a woman aged 55 to 70 with acute or convalescent COVID-19. Each CDR3 is given with its conserved first and last residue. Fields, in order: clone size, D gene, J gene, V gene, CDR3 protein, CDR3 DNA. A D gene is named only where the DNA matches it firmly. Expanded clones get a size class; other rows say once, few or many, or leave the size out.

>few|NA|TRBJ1-4|TRBV27
CASSPGHVNKGEKLFF
TGTGCCAGCAGTCCAGGACACGTGAATAAGGGGGAAAAACTGTTTTTT
>NA|NA|TRBJ1-2|TRBV20-1
CSASNPWGVRYGYTF
TGCAGTGCTAGTAATCCTTGGGGCGTCCGCTATGGCTACACCTTC
>NA|NA|TRBJ2-7|TRBV7-8
CASSFQYEQYF
TGTGCCAGCAGCTTCCAATACGAGCAGTACTTC
>NA|TRBD1|TRBJ1-6|TRBV30
CAWSVMGQTGVLHF
TGTGCCTGGAGTGTTATGGGTCAGACAGGGGTCCTCCACTTT
>NA|NA|TRBJ2-7|TRBV5-1
CASHLSFGYEQYF
TGCGCCAGCCACCTTTCGTTCGGCTACGAGCAGTACTTC
>NA|TRBD1|TRBJ1-2|TRBV4-1
CASSQDRGQADGYTF
TGCGCCAGCAGCCAAGATCGGGGACAGGCGGATGGCTACACCTTC
>NA|NA|TRBJ1-3|TRBV19
CASSRRDGSGNTIYF
TGTGCCAGTAGCCGGCGGGACGGGTCTGGAAACACCATATATTTT
>NA|TRBD1|TRBJ1-6|TRBV10-3
CAISFGSGGNSPLHF
TGTGCCATCAGTTTTGGGTCAGGGGGTAATTCACCCCTCCACTTT
>NA|NA|TRBJ1-3|TRBV11-1
CASSSGNSGNTIYF
TGTGCCAGCAGCTCGGGGAACTCTGGAAACACCATATATTTT
>NA|NA|TRBJ2-1|TRBV30
CAWSWRDRADAQFF
TGTGCCTGGTCTTGGAGGGACAGAGCCGACGCGCAGTTCTTC
>NA|NA|TRBJ1-1|TRBV7-8
CASSFTGNTEAFF
TGTGCCAGCAGCTTTACGGGGAACACTGAAGCTTTCTTT
>NA|NA|TRBJ1-3|TRBV2
CASSTGPGNTIYF
TGTGCCAGCAGCACAGGGCCGGGAAACACCATATATTTT
>NA|NA|TRBJ1-4|TRBV19
CARPTERATNEKLFF
TGTGCCAGACCCACAGAGAGAGCAACTAATGAAAAACTGTTTTTT
>NA|TRBD2|TRBJ2-2|TRBV28
CASSLVGLAGTGELFF
TGTGCCAGCAGTTTAGTCGGACTAGCGGGTACCGGGGAGCTGTTTTTT
>NA|NA|TRBJ1-1|TRBV6-2/TRBV6-3
CASSFFGPRDTEAFF
TGTGCCAGCAGCTTCTTCGGCCCACGGGACACTGAAGCTTTCTTT
>NA|NA|TRBJ1-2|TRBV5-1
CASSLSTGTNYGYTF
TGCGCCAGCAGCTTGTCCACAGGGACTAACTATGGCTACACCTTC
>NA|TRBD1|TRBJ1-3|TRBV28
CASSLQGAFGNTIYF
TGTGCCAGCAGCTTACAGGGGGCTTTTGGAAACACCATATATTTT
>NA|TRBD2|TRBJ2-3|TRBV27
CASSSLAGVADTQYF
TGTGCCAGCAGTTCCCTAGCGGGGGTTGCAGATACGCAGTATTTT
>few|NA|TRBJ1-1|TRBV19
CASRLGTTTRAEAFF
TGTGCCAGTAGGTTGGGGACAACCACAAGGGCTGAAGCTTTCTTT
>NA|TRBD1|TRBJ1-3|TRBV25-1
CASKPDRVGNTIYF
TGTGCCAGCAAACCGGACAGGGTGGGAAACACCATATATTTT
>few|NA|TRBJ1-4|TRBV7-9
CASSSGGGDEKLFF
TGTGCCAGCAGCTCCGGCGGAGGGGACGAAAAACTGTTTTTT
>NA|TRBD1|TRBJ2-1|TRBV4-2
CASSQDQDRGGNEQFF
TGTGCCAGCAGCCAAGACCAGGACAGGGGCGGCAATGAGCAGTTCTTC
>NA|TRBD1|TRBJ1-2|TRBV7-9
CASSPGDRSNYGYTF
TGTGCCAGCAGCCCAGGGGACAGGTCGAACTATGGCTACACCTTC
>NA|NA|TRBJ2-5|TRBV29-1
CSVGYYKQQETQYF
TGCAGCGTAGGTTACTATAAACAACAAGAGACCCAGTACTTC
>NA|TRBD1|TRBJ1-2|TRBV27
CASSSSTGGVYGYTF
TGTGCCAGCAGTTCCTCGACAGGGGGAGTCTATGGCTACACCTTC
>NA|TRBD1|TRBJ1-5|TRBV6-1
CASSESGGYQPQHF
TGTGCCAGCAGTGAATCAGGGGGTTATCAGCCCCAGCATTTT
>NA|TRBD1|TRBJ2-3|TRBV4-1
CASSQEGRTGSSDTQYF
TGCGCCAGCAGCCAAGAGGGCAGGACAGGGAGCTCAGATACGCAGTATTTT
>NA|TRBD1|TRBJ1-2|TRBV6-6
CASSYTGGDYGYTF
TGTGCCAGCAGTTACACAGGGGGGGACTATGGCTACACCTTC
>few|TRBD1|TRBJ1-2|TRBV19
CASSIIPTGGTAGYTF
TGTGCCAGTAGTATTATCCCGACAGGGGGGACTGCTGGCTACACCTTC
>NA|NA|TRBJ1-6|TRBV6-5
CASIMGFNSPLHF
TGTGCCAGCATCATGGGCTTCAATTCACCCCTCCACTTT
>NA|TRBD1|TRBJ1-2|TRBV4-3
CASSQNPGQGYGYTF
TGCGCCAGCAGCCAGAACCCGGGACAGGGGTATGGCTACACCTTC
>once|TRBD1|TRBJ2-2|TRBV9
CASSSHPIPGQGIKLRNTGELFF
TGTGCCAGCAGCTCTCACCCTATCCCGGGACAGGGTATCAAACTACGGAACACCGGGGAGCTGTTTTTT
>NA|TRBD1|TRBJ2-3|TRBV11-2
CASSLGKGASTQYF
TGTGCCAGCAGCTTAGGGAAGGGGGCGAGTACGCAGTATTTT
>NA|NA|TRBJ1-2|TRBV2
CASSRAGSNYGYTF
TGTGCCAGCAGCAGGGCGGGGTCTAACTATGGCTACACCTTC
>NA|TRBD1|TRBJ2-1|TRBV2
CASSKDRYNEQFF
TGTGCCAGCAGCAAGGACAGGTACAATGAGCAGTTCTTC
>once|TRBD1|TRBJ1-6|TRBV7-9
CASSPRDRDSSPLHF
TGTGCCAGCAGCCCCAGGGACAGGGACTCGTCACCCCTCCACTTT
>NA|NA|TRBJ1-6|TRBV19
CASSIPGSSYNSPLHF
TGTGCCAGTAGTATTCCCGGGAGCTCCTATAATTCACCCCTCCACTTT
>NA|NA|TRBJ1-6|TRBV6-5
CASSYSAAQGSPLHF
TGTGCCAGCAGTTATTCCGCGGCACAGGGTTCACCCCTCCACTTT
>NA|NA|TRBJ1-5|TRBV6-2/TRBV6-3
CASSSRDNQPQHF
TGTGCCAGCAGTTCCCGGGACAATCAGCCCCAGCATTTT
>NA|NA|TRBJ1-6|TRBV9
CASTSHISPLHF
TGTGCCAGCACGAGCCATATCTCGCCCCTCCACTTT
>NA|NA|TRBJ1-1|TRBV30
CAWSYRALNTEAFF
TGTGCCTGGAGTTACAGGGCTTTGAACACTGAAGCTTTCTTT
>NA|NA|TRBJ2-6|TRBV30
CAWSEYSSGANVLTF
TGTGCCTGGAGTGAATACAGCTCTGGGGCCAACGTCCTGACTTTC
>NA|TRBD2|TRBJ2-5|TRBV2
CASSDSAGVGETQYF
TGTGCCAGCAGTGATAGCGCGGGGGTAGGGGAGACCCAGTACTTC
>NA|NA|TRBJ2-4|TRBV11-2
CASSPPTGIQYF
TGTGCCAGCAGCCCCCCGACAGGCATTCAGTACTTC
>NA|TRBD1|TRBJ1-5|TRBV19
CASRGTGGGYTTNQPQHF
TGTGCCAGTAGGGGTACAGGGGGCGGATATACAACCAATCAGCCCCAGCATTTT